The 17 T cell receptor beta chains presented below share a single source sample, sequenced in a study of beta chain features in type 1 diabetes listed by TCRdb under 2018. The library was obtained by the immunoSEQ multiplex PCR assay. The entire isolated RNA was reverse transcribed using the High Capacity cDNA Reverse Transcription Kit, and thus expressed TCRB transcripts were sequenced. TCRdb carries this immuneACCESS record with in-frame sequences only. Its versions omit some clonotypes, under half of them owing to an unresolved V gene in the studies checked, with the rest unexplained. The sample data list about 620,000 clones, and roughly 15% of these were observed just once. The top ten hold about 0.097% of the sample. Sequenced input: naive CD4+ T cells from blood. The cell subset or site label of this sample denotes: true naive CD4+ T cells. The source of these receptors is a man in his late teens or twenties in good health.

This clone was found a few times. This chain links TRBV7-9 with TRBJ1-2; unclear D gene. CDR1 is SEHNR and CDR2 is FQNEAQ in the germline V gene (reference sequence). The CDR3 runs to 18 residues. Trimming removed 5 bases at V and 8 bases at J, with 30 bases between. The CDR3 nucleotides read TGTGCCAGCAGCCACTACCTAACGGGGTCGGCAGGCGCTAACGGCTACACCTTC. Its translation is CASSHYLTGSAGANGYTF.

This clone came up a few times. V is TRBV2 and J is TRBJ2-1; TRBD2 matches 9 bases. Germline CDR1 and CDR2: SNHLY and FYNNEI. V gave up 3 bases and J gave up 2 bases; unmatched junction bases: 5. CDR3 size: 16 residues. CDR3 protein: CASSDQRGVTYNEQFF. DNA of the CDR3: TGTGCCAGCAGTGATCAGCGGGGGGTCACCTACAATGAGCAGTTCTTC.

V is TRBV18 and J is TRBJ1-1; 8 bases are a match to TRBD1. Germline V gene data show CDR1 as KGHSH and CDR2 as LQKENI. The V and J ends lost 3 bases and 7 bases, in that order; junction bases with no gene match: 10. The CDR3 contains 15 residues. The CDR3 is CASSPQGALEGEAFF. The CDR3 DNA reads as TGTGCCAGCTCACCTCAGGGGGCGTTGGAAGGTGAAGCTTTCTTT.

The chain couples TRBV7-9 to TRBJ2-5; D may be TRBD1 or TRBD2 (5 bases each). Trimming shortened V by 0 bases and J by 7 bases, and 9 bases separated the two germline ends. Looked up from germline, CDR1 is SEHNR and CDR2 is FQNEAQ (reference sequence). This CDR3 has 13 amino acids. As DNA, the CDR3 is TGTGCCAGCAGCTTAGCGACAGCGGTGACCCAGTACTTC. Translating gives CASSLATAVTQYF.

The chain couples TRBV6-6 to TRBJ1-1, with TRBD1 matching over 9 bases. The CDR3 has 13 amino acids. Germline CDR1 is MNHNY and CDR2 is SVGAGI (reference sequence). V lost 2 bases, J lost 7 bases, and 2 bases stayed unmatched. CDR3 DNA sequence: TGTGCCAGCAGTTACGACAGGGGGGTTGAAGCTTTCTTT. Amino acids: CASSYDRGVEAFF.

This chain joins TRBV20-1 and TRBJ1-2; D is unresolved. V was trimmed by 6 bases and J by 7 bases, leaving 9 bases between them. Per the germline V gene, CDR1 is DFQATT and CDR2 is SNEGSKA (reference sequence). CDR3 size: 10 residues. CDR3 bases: TGCAGTGCCCCGATCGGTGGCTACACCTTC. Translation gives CSAPIGGYTF.

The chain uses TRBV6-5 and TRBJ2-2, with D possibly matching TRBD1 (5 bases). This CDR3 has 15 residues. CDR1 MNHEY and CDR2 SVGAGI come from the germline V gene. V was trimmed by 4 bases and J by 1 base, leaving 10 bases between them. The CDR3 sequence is CASSFPGKNTGELFF. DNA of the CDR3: TGTGCCAGCAGTTTTCCAGGGAAGAACACCGGGGAGCTGTTTTTT.

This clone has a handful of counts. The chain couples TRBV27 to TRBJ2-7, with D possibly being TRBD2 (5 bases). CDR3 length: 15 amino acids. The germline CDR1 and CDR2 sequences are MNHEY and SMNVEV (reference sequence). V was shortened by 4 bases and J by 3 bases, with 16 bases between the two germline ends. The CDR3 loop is CASSYARTAGYEQYF. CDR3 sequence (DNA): TGTGCCAGCAGTTACGCCCGGACCGCGGGCTACGAGCAGTACTTC.

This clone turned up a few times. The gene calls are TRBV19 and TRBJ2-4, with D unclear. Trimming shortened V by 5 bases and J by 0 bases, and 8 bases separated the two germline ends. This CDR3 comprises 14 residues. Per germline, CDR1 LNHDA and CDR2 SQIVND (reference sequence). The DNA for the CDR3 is TGTGCCAGTAGTGCCAGGTCAGCCAAAAACATTCAGTACTTC. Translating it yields CASSARSAKNIQYF.

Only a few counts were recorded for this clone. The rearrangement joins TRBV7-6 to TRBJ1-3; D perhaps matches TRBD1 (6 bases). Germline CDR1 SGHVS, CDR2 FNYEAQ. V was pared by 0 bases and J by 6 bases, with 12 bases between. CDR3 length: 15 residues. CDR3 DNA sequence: TGTGCCAGCAGCTTAGCTTCAGGGGCGTCAAACACCATATATTTT. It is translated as CASSLASGASNTIYF.

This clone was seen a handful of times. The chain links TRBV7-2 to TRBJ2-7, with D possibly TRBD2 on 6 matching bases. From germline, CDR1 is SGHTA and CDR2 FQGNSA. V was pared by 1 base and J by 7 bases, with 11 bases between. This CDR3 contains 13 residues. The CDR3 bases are TGTGCCAGCAGCTTAGACCGCCGGGGGGAGCAGTACTTC. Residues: CASSLDRRGEQYF.

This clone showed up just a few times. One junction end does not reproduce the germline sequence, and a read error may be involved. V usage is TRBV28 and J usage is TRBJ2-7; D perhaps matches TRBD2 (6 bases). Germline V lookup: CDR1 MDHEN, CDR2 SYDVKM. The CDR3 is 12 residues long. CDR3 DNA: TGTGCCAGCAGTTTATATAGCGGAGGCCAGAACTTC. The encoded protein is CASSLYSGGQNF.

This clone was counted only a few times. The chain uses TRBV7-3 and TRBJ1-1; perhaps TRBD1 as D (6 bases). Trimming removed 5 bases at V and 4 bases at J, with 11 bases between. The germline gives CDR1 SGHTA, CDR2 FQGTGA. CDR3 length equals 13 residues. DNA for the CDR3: TGTGCCAGCAGCCAGGGGTATGGCACTGAAGCTTTCTTT. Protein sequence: CASSQGYGTEAFF.

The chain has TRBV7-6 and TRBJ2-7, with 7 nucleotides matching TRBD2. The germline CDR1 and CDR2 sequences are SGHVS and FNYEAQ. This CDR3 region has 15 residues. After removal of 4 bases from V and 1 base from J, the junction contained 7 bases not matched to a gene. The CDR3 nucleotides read TGTGCCAGCAGCTCGAGACCGCGGGGGTCCTACGAGCAGTACTTC. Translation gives CASSSRPRGSYEQYF.

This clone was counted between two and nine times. DNA of the CDR3: TGCGCCAGCAGCACCGAGGGACTCCCCTCCTACGAGCAGTACTTC. This translates into CASSTEGLPSYEQYF. This rearrangement joins TRBV5-1 to TRBJ2-7; possible D gene TRBD2, 6 bases. V gave up 4 bases and J gave up 0 bases, with 14 bases separating them. Germline V gene data show CDR1 as SGHRS and CDR2 as YFSETQ. The CDR3 is made up of 15 amino acids.

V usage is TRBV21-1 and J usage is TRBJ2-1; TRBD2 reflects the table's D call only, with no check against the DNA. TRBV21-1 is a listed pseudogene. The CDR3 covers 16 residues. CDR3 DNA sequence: TGTGCCAGCAGCGTGACTAGCGGGACCCCCTACAATGAGCAGTTCTTC. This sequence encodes CASSVTSGTPYNEQFF.

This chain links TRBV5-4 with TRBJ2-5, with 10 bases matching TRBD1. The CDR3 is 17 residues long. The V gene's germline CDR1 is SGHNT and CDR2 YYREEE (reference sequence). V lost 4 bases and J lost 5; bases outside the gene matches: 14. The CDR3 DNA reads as TGTGCCAGCAGCCCTCCAATGGGACAGGGGAATCCGGAGACCCAGTACTTC. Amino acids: CASSPPMGQGNPETQYF.